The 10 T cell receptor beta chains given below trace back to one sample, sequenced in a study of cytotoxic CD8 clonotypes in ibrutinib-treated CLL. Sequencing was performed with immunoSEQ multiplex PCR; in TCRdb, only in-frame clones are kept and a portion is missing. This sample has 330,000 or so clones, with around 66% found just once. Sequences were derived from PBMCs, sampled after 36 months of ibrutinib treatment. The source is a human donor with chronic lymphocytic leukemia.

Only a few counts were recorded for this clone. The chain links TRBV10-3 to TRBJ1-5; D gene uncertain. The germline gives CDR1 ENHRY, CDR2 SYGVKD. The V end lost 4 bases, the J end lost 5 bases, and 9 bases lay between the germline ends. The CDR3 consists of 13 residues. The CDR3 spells CAISVAGDQPQHF. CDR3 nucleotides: TGTGCCATCAGTGTTGCTGGGGATCAGCCCCAGCATTTT.

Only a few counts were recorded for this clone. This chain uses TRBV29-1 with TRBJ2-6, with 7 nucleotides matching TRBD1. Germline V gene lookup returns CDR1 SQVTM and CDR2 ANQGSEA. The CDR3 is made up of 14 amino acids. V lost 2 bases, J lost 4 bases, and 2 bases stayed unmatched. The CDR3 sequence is CSVETGEGANVLTF. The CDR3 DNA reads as TGCAGCGTTGAAACAGGGGAAGGGGCCAACGTCCTGACTTTC.

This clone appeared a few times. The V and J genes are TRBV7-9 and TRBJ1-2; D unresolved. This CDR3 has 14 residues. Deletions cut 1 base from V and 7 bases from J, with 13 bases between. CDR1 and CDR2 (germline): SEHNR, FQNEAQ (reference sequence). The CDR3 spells CASSLETPWSGYTF. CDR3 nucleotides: TGTGCCAGCAGCTTAGAGACCCCCTGGAGTGGCTACACCTTC.

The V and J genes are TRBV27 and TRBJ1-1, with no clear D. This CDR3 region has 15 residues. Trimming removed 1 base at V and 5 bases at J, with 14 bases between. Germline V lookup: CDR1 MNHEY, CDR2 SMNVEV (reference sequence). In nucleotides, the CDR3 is TGTGCCAGCAGTTTATACCAACCCGGCAGGACTGAAGCTTTCTTT. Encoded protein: CASSLYQPGRTEAFF.

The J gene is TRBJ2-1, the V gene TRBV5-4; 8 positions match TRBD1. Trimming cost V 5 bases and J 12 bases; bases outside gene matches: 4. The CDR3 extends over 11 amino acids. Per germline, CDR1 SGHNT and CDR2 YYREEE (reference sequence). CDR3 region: CASRDREGQFF. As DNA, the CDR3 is TGTGCCAGCAGGGACAGGGAAGGGCAGTTCTTC.

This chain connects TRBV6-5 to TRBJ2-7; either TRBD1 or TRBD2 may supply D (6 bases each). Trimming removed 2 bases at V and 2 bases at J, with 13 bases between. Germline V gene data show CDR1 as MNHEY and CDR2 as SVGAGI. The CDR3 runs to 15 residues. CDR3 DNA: TGTGCCAGCAGTTACGCGGGACACCAAACCTACGAGCAGTACTTC. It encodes CASSYAGHQTYEQYF.

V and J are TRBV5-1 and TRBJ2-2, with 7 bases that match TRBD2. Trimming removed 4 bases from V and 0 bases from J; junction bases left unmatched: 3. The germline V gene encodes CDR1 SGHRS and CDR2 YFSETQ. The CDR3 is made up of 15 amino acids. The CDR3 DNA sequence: TGCGCCAGCAGCGGAGGGAGGGCGAACACCGGGGAGCTGTTTTTT. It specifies CASSGGRANTGELFF.

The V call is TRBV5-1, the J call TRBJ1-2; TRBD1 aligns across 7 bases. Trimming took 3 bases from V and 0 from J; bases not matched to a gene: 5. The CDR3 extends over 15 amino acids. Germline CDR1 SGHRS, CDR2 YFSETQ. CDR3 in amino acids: CASSWGTAPNYGYTF. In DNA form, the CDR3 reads TGCGCCAGCAGCTGGGGGACAGCGCCTAACTATGGCTACACCTTC.

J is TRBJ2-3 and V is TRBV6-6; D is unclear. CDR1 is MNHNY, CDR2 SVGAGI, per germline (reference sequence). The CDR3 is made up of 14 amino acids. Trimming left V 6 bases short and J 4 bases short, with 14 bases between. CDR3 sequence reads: CASSPRASPDTQYF. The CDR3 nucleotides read TGTGCCAGCAGCCCACGCGCATCCCCAGATACGCAGTATTTT.

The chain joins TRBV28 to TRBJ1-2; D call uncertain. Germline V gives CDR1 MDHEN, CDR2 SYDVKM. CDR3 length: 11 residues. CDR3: CGAHNLYGYTF. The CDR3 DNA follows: TGTGGAGCACACAACTTATATGGCTACACCTTC.